This T cell receptor (beta chain) comes out of a study of a mutant IDH1 vaccine in newly diagnosed glioma. Study in general: Earlier treatment was radiotherapy, temozolomide, or both, with most getting both.

This table comes from immunoSEQ multiplex PCR, and its TCRdb copy is limited to in-frame clones, with some not included. The sample has 20,000 to 25,000 clones, around 85% seen once. Time point specified: baseline, week 1 (first vaccination visit). The treatment was: pre-vaccination baseline after standard-of-care therapy. New WHO grade 3 or 4 astrocytomas that were IDH1-mutant and ATRX-lost had been found in donors. Germline assignment: CDR1 SGHNT and CDR2 YYREEE (reference sequence). V was pared by 3 bases and J by 0 bases, with 13 bases between. CDR3 length: 16 residues. This receptor was taken from a middle-aged man with glioma. The chain recombines TRBV5-4 with TRBJ2-1; maybe TRBD2 (6 bases). The source material was PBMCs, sampled from a glioma patient treated with radiotherapy, temozolomide or both. The CDR3 nucleotides are TGTGCCAGCAGCTCGTCGGGGGTGAGCTCCTACAATGAGCAGTTCTTC. This encodes CASSSSGVSSYNEQFF.